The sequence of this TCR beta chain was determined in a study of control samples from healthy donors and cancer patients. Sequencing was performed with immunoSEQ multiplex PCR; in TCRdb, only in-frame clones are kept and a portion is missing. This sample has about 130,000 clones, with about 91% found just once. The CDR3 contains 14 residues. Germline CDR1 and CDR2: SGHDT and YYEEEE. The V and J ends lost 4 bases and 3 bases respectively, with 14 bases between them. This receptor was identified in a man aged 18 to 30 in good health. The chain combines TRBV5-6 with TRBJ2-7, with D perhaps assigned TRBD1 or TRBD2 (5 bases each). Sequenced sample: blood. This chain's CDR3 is CASSRGPSGYEQYF. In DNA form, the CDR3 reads TGTGCCAGCAGCAGGGGACCGAGCGGCTACGAGCAGTACTTC. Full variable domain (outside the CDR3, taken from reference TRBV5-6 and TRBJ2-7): DAGVTQSPTHLIKTRGQQVTLRCSPKSGHDTVSWYQQALGQGPQFIFQYYEEEERQRGNFPDRFSGHQFPNYSSELNVNALLLGDSALYLCASSRGPSGYEQYFGPGTRLTVT.